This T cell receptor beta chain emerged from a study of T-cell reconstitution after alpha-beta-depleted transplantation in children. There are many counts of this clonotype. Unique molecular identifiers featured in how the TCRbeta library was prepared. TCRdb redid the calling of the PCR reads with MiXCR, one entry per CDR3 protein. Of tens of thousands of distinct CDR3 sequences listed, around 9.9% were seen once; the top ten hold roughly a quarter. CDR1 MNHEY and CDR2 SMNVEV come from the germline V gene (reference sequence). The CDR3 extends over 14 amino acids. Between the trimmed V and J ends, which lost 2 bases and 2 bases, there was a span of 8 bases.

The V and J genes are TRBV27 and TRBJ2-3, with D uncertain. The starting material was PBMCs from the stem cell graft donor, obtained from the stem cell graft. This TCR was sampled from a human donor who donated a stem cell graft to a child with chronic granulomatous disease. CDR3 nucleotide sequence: TGTGCCAGCAGTTTAGTGAGGCTCACAGATACGCAGTATTTT. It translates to CASSLVRLTDTQYF.